Only a few counts were recorded for the clone carrying this T cell receptor beta chain. Researchers prepared the TCRbeta library using unique molecular identifiers, the study reports. TCRdb used MiXCR to reprocess the PCR reads, holding one entry per CDR3 protein. Here the sample spans around 360,000 distinct CDR3 sequences, 10% being singletons. This specimen belongs to a study of T-cell reconstitution after alpha-beta-depleted transplantation in children. This CDR3 comprises 16 residues. The V end lost 4 bases, the J end lost 4 bases, and 17 bases lay between the germline ends. The germline V gene has CDR1 LGHNA and CDR2 YSLEER.

This chain connects TRBV4-3 to TRBJ2-1; D gene uncertain. The source was PBMCs from the stem cell graft donor, collected from the stem cell graft. The clonotype comes from a human donor who donated a stem cell graft to a child with acute lymphoblastic leukemia. Here the CDR3 DNA reads TGCGCCAGCAGCCGACAAGACCGGGCTCCATACAATGAGCAGTTCTTC. Its protein product is CASSRQDRAPYNEQFF.